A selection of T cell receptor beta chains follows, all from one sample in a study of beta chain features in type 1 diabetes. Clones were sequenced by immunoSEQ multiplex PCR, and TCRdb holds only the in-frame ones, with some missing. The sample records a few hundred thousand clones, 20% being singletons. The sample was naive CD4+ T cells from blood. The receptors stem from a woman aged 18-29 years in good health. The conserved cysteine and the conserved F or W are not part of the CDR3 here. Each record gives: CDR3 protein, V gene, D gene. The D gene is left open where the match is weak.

CDR3aa: AWSLIGDQPQH
v_gene: TRBV30
d_gene: .

CDR3aa: ASSPRTGPSPLH
v_gene: TRBV7-2
d_gene: TRBD1

CDR3aa: ASSAAGVYEQF
v_gene: TRBV25-1
d_gene: .

CDR3aa: ASRRTDEAF
v_gene: TRBV5-1
d_gene: .

CDR3aa: ASSFPSRVGYT
v_gene: TRBV14
d_gene: .

CDR3aa: AISELGEDTEAF
v_gene: TRBV10-3
d_gene: .

CDR3aa: ASSLSGRFTDTQY
v_gene: TRBV4-1
d_gene: TRBD2

CDR3aa: ASSVGAGEGTEAF
v_gene: TRBV9
d_gene: .

CDR3aa: ASRRDSSYEQY
v_gene: TRBV5-1
d_gene: TRBD1

CDR3aa: ASSEVWPQETQY
v_gene: TRBV6-1
d_gene: .

CDR3aa: ASSQGTGLNSPLH
v_gene: TRBV14
d_gene: TRBD1

CDR3aa: ASSRMTNRGTDTQY
v_gene: TRBV11-1
d_gene: .

CDR3aa: ASSLAAGGGQPQH
v_gene: TRBV7-2
d_gene: TRBD1

CDR3aa: SVVQGLADTQY
v_gene: TRBV29-1
d_gene: .

CDR3aa: ASSPPLGSGSTDTQY
v_gene: TRBV18
d_gene: .

CDR3aa: ASSSPGTGDNEQF
v_gene: TRBV6-6
d_gene: TRBD1

CDR3aa: ASSSRGPRTDTQY
v_gene: TRBV5-1
d_gene: .

CDR3aa: AWSPFLYTEEGEKLF
v_gene: TRBV30
d_gene: .

CDR3aa: ASSETPRETQY
v_gene: TRBV25-1
d_gene: .

CDR3aa: ASSANREGYT
v_gene: TRBV7-2
d_gene: .

CDR3aa: ASLATYASTDTQY
v_gene: TRBV2
d_gene: .

CDR3aa: AGTPEGDNYEQY
v_gene: TRBV30
d_gene: .

CDR3aa: ASSQERSSQGGENQPQH
v_gene: TRBV4-3
d_gene: .

CDR3aa: ASSQDPAGSTDTQY
v_gene: TRBV4-2
d_gene: TRBD2

CDR3aa: SQHTYNEQF
v_gene: TRBV20-1
d_gene: .

CDR3aa: ASSPRTGVETQY
v_gene: TRBV9
d_gene: TRBD1

CDR3aa: ASSPGTGVAEAF
v_gene: TRBV18
d_gene: TRBD1